This T cell receptor beta chain was identified in a study of Tregs in tolerant kidney transplant recipients (dated by TCRdb to the late 2010s). Regarding the research as a whole: The transplants used related donors with nonmyeloablative bone marrow transplantation, and mixed chimerism in the human trials was transient. Before combined kidney and bone marrow transplantation, this study identified donor-specific regulatory T cells using TCRbeta sequencing and then followed those same cells after transplant.

For TCRbeta CDR3 sequencing, genomic DNA was extracted from sorted cells using the QIAGEN DNeasy Blood and Tissue Kit. Through immunoSEQ, high-throughput TCRbeta CDR3 sequencing was done commercially, including PCR amplification with internal controls and bias correction. Per the source publication's procedure: Unique productive TCRbeta sequences were defined by CDR3 nucleotide sequence when primers matched and otherwise by CDR3 amino acid sequence together with Vbeta and Jbeta genes. As a correction for sorting error, sequences shared between sorted populations at a frequency ratio of 2:1 or less were discarded, and the remaining shared sequences were assigned to the higher population. Sequences were defined as donor-reactive when expanded at least 5-fold in CFSE-low cells versus unstimulated cells and present at a frequency of at least 0.01% in CFSE-low cells. Jensen-Shannon divergence calculated on the top 100 TCRbeta sequences ranked by frequency was used to measure repertoire divergence. For samples with multiple sequencing runs, sorting error was corrected in each run separately before the runs were combined. Sourced from immuneACCESS, this table was stored by TCRdb with only in-frame sequences that have V and J called. A share of the clones is absent; for the studies checked, an unresolved V gene accounts for under half, and the remainder has no known explanation. That table gives V, J and clone size, and the DNA gave D and trimming. Present in this sample are more than 75,000 clones, 90% to 95% of which were seen just once. In total, the top ten clones hold approximately 0.5% of the sample.

The junction carries 10 bases between V and J, which are trimmed by 3 bases and 0 bases respectively. The germline V gene (reference sequence) supplies CDR1 SGHNT and CDR2 YYREEE. The CDR3 starts with the cysteine, ends with the phenylalanine, and has 15 residues. This entry keeps only the CDR3 DNA: 45 bases, framed from base 1. What the study reported, not specific to this receptor: The most biologically relevant and donor-specific TCRbeta repertoire appeared to be identified by expanding Tregs with activated donor B cells. Donor-specific Treg expansion was found to exceed global Treg expansion in tolerant patients, suggesting antigen-driven rather than nonspecific expansion. Biological reproducibility was not examined directly, but technical replication error appeared to be minimal. Because the study included only a small number of patients, the results must be confirmed in larger populations and under other immunosuppression protocols. Because the PCR primers were changed over time for some patients, nucleotide-level comparison could not be performed across the samples from those patients.

Points on this clone: Its antigen has not been determined. No base quality information exists; no much larger clone differs at one position.

This sample's time point label indicates: blood sample drawn before combined kidney and bone marrow transplant. Thawed PBMCs were FACS-sorted into unstimulated Tregs (CD4+CD25+CD127-), CD4+ non-Tregs (CD4+CD25-), CD4 cells and CD8 cells. Patients were a few combined kidney and bone marrow transplant recipients from the ITN036ST trial, and only these trial subjects had samples available. Healthy control blood was processed to PBMCs with a Ficoll density gradient and then cryopreserved, whereas patient PBMCs were collected both before and after transplant. This TCR was sampled from a human donor who received a combined kidney and bone marrow transplant. The starting material was CD4+ T cells from blood, obtained before the transplant. The chain couples TRBV5-4 to TRBJ2-1; TRBD2 is a weak D gene call, 6 bases matching. DNA sequence: TGTGCCAGCAGCTCCGGGACTCTCTCCTACAATGAGCAGTTCTTC. Translated, this is CASSSGTLSYNEQFF.